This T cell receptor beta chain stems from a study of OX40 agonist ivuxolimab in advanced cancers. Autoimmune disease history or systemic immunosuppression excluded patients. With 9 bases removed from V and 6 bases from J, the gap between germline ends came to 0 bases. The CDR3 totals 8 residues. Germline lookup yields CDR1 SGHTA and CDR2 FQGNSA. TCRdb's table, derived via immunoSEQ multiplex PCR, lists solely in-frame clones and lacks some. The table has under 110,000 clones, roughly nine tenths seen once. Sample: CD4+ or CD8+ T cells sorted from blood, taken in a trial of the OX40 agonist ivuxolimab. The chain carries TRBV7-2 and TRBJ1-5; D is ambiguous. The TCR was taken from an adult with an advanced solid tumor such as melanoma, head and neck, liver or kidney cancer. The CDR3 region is CASQPQHF. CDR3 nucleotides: TGTGCCAGTCAGCCCCAGCATTTT. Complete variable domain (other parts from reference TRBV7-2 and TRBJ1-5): GAGVSQSPSNKVTEKGKDVELRCDPISGHTALYWYRQSLGQGLEFLIYFQGNSAPDKSGLPSDRFSAERTGGSVSTLTIQRTQQEDSAVYLCASQPQHFGDGTRLSIL.